Listed below are T cell receptor beta chains from one sample, sequenced in a study of OX40 agonist ivuxolimab in advanced cancers. TCRdb's copy holds only in-frame clones and misses some; the assay was immunoSEQ multiplex PCR. This sample has 55,000 to 80,000 clones, with about nine tenths found just once. The sample here was CD4+ or CD8+ T cells sorted from blood, taken in a trial of the OX40 agonist ivuxolimab. The source of these receptors is an adult with an advanced solid tumor such as melanoma, head and neck, liver or kidney cancer. Each CDR3 is given with its conserved first and last residue. The order of the fields is clone size, V gene, CDR3 length, D gene, J gene, CDR3 protein, CDR3 DNA. The D gene is left open where the match is weak. Clone size is given for some rows only: seen once, a few or many times, or a class if the clone is expanded.

size: -; V: TRBV30; length: 15; D: TRBD1; J: TRBJ2-7; CDR3: CAWSDSGTATYEQYF; DNA: TGTGCCTGGAGTGATTCCGGGACAGCCACCTACGAGCAGTACTTC
size: -; V: TRBV2; length: 14; D: -; J: TRBJ2-3; CDR3: CASSEGSSADTQYF; DNA: TGTGCCAGCAGTGAAGGGTCGTCCGCTGATACGCAGTATTTT
size: -; V: TRBV11-2; length: 11; D: -; J: TRBJ2-5; CDR3: CAVLQGETQYF; DNA: TGTGCCGTTCTCCAGGGGGAGACCCAGTACTTC
size: -; V: TRBV11-2; length: 17; D: TRBD2; J: TRBJ2-3; CDR3: CASSLAPSGVGTDTQYF; DNA: TGTGCCAGCAGCTTAGCGCCTAGCGGGGTGGGCACAGATACGCAGTATTTT
size: -; V: TRBV4-1; length: 16; D: -; J: TRBJ1-2; CDR3: CASSQGGSGTLYGYTF; DNA: TGCGCCAGCAGCCAAGGGGGAAGCGGGACACTTTATGGCTACACCTTC
size: few; V: TRBV9; length: 15; D: -; J: TRBJ2-2; CDR3: CASRPGSQNTGELFF; DNA: TGTGCCAGCAGACCCGGGTCGCAAAACACCGGGGAGCTGTTTTTT
size: -; V: TRBV30; length: 13; D: -; J: TRBJ1-1; CDR3: CASNKQVNTEAFF; DNA: TGTGCCTCAAACAAACAGGTGAACACTGAAGCTTTCTTT
size: once; V: TRBV5-1; length: 15; D: -; J: TRBJ1-3; CDR3: CASSLGGQAGNTIYF; DNA: TGCGCCAGCAGCTTGGGGGGGCAGGCTGGAAACACCATATATTTT
size: -; V: TRBV6-1; length: 14; D: -; J: TRBJ2-5; CDR3: CASSEDRPQETQYF; DNA: TGTGCCAGCAGTGAAGACAGACCTCAAGAGACCCAGTACTTC
size: -; V: TRBV27; length: 13; D: -; J: TRBJ1-1; CDR3: CASSYLRYTEAFF; DNA: TGTGCCAGCAGTTATCTAAGGTACACTGAAGCTTTCTTT
size: -; V: TRBV7-6; length: 15; D: -; J: TRBJ2-1; CDR3: CASSLGLALDNEQFF; DNA: TGTGCCAGCAGCTTAGGGCTAGCTTTGGACAATGAGCAGTTCTTC
size: -; V: TRBV18; length: 13; D: -; J: TRBJ2-7; CDR3: CASRPGLLHEQYF; DNA: TGTGCCAGCCGCCCCGGCCTGCTCCACGAGCAGTACTTC
size: few; V: TRBV10-3; length: 11; D: -; J: TRBJ2-2; CDR3: CAISNTGELFF; DNA: TGTGCCATCAGTAACACCGGGGAGCTGTTTTTT
size: -; V: TRBV6-5; length: 12; D: -; J: TRBJ2-7; CDR3: CASSSQIGQQYF; DNA: TGTGCCAGCAGTTCACAGATCGGGCAGCAGTACTTC
size: -; V: TRBV4-2; length: 17; D: -; J: TRBJ2-6; CDR3: CASSQDTIVSGANVLTF; DNA: TGTGCCAGCAGCCAGGACACCATAGTCTCTGGGGCCAACGTCCTGACTTTC
size: -; V: TRBV27; length: 11; D: -; J: TRBJ2-7; CDR3: CASSLTYEQYF; DNA: TGTGCCAGCAGCCTAACCTACGAGCAGTACTTC
size: once; V: TRBV30; length: 11; D: -; J: TRBJ1-3; CDR3: CAWFSPRAPHF; DNA: TGTGCCTGGTTCTCCCCCCGGGCGCCCCATTTT
size: -; V: TRBV29-1; length: 12; D: TRBD1; J: TRBJ2-7; CDR3: CSVGQGRAEQYF; DNA: TGCAGCGTTGGACAGGGAAGGGCCGAGCAGTACTTC
size: -; V: TRBV6-6; length: 13; D: TRBD2; J: TRBJ2-5; CDR3: CASKRWGGETQYF; DNA: TGTGCCAGTAAAAGGTGGGGGGGAGAGACCCAGTACTTC
size: -; V: TRBV10-2; length: 14; D: TRBD1; J: TRBJ1-1; CDR3: CASRGQGMNTEAFF; DNA: TGCGCCAGCAGAGGACAGGGAATGAACACTGAAGCTTTCTTT
size: -; V: TRBV9; length: 17; D: TRBD1; J: TRBJ2-2; CDR3: CASSRTGTGDRTGELFF; DNA: TGTGCCAGCAGCAGGACCGGGACAGGGGATCGGACCGGGGAGCTGTTTTTT
size: -; V: TRBV18; length: 18; D: TRBD1; J: TRBJ1-5; CDR3: CASSPRDRASGGNQPQHF; DNA: TGTGCCAGCTCACCGCGGGACAGGGCTTCGGGTGGCAATCAGCCCCAGCATTTT
size: -; V: TRBV19; length: 15; D: TRBD2; J: TRBJ2-1; CDR3: CASSAGGAGEDEQFF; DNA: TGTGCCAGTAGTGCGGGGGGAGCGGGAGAGGATGAGCAGTTCTTC